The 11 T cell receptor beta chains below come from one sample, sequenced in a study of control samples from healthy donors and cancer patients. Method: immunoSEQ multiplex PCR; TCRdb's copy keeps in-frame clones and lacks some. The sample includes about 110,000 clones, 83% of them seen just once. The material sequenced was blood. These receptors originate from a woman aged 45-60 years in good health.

The CDR3 spells CASSLPRGYNSPLHF. The CDR3 bases are TGTGCCAGCAGCTTACCCCGTGGGTATAATTCACCCCTCCACTTT. The rearrangement links TRBV5-6 to TRBJ1-6; D is unresolved. The germline gives CDR1 SGHDT, CDR2 YYEEEE. Trimming removed 2 bases at V and 4 bases at J, with 10 bases between. The CDR3 consists of 15 residues.

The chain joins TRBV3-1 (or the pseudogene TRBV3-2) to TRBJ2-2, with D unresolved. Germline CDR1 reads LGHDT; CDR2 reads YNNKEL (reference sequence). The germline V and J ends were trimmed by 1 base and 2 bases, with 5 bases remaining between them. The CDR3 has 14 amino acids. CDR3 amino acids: CASSQGLNTGELFF. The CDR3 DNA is TGTGCCAGCAGCCAAGGTCTTAACACCGGGGAGCTGTTTTTT.

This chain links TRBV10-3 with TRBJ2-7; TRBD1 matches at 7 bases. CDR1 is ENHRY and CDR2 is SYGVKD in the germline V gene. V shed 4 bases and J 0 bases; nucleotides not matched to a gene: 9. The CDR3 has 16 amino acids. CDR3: CAISVHRDSSSYEQYF. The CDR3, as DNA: TGTGCCATCAGTGTACACCGGGACAGCAGCTCCTACGAGCAGTACTTC.

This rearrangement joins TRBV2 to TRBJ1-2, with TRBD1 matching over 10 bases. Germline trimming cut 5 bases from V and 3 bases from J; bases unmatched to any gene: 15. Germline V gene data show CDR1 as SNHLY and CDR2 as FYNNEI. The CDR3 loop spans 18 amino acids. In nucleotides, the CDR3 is TGTGCCAGCAGTCTAAGAACGCCGGGACAGGGGTTAGACTATGGCTACACCTTC. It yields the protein CASSLRTPGQGLDYGYTF.

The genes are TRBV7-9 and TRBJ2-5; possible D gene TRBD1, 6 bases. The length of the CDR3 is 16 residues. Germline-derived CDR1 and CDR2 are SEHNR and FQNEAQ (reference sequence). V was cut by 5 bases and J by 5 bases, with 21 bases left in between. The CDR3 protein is CASSPGWGRRGETQYF. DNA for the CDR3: TGTGCCAGCAGCCCCGGATGGGGACGTAGGGGGGAGACCCAGTACTTC.

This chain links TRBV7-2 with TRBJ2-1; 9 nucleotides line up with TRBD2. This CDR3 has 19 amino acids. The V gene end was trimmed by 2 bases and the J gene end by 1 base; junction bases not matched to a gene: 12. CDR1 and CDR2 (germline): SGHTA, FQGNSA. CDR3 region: CASSLSPSGIPGSYNEQFF. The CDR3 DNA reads TGTGCCAGCAGCTTATCGCCTAGCGGGATCCCTGGGTCCTACAATGAGCAGTTCTTC. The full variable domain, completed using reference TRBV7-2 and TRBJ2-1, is GAGVSQSPSNKVTEKGKDVELRCDPISGHTALYWYRQSLGQGLEFLIYFQGNSAPDKSGLPSDRFSAERTGGSVSTLTIQRTQQEDSAVYLCASSLSPSGIPGSYNEQFFGPGTRLTVL.

The CDR3 loop reads CASTKTVNTEAFF. CDR3 coding DNA: TGTGCCAGCACTAAGACAGTTAACACTGAAGCTTTCTTT. The V call is TRBV12-3 or TRBV12-4, the J call TRBJ1-1, with D perhaps matching TRBD1 (5 bases). V was shortened by 7 bases and J by 2 bases, with 11 bases between the two germline ends. CDR3 length equals 13 residues.

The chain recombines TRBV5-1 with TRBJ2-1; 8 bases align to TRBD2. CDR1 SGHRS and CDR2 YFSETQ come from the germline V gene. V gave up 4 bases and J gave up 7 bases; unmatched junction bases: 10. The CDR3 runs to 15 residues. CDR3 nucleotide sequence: TGCGCCAGCAGCGGGTCAAGCGGGAGACATAATGAGCAGTTCTTC. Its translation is CASSGSSGRHNEQFF.

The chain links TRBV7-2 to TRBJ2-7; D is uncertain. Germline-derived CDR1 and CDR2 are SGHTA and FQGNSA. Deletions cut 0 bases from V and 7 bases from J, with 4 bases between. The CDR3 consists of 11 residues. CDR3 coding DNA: TGTGCCAGCAGCTTAGCGGGGGAGCAGTACTTC. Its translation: CASSLAGEQYF.

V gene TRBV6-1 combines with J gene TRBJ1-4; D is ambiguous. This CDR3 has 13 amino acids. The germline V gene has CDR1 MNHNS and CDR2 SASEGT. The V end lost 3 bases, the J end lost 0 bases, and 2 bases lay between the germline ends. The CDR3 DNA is TGTGCCAGCAGTGAGCCAACTAATGAAAAACTGTTTTTT. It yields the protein CASSEPTNEKLFF.

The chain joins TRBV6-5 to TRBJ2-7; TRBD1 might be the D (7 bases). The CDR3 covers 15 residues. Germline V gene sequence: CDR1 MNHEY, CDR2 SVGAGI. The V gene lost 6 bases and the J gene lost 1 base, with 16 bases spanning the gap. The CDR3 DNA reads TGTGCCAGCAGCCTGCAGGGGGGCCTATCCTACGAGCAGTACTTC. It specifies CASSLQGGLSYEQYF.